What follows is one TCR beta chain and its context. These data are taken from a study of T cells in Graves' hyperthyroidism and ophthalmopathy. In germline, CDR1 is MRHNA, CDR2 SNTAGT. Trimming cost V 0 bases and J 4 bases, with 13 bases left between them. The CDR3 covers 16 residues. Authors of the study amplified TCR beta CDR3 regions from RNA transcripts. A set of HTBI primers served as the primers for a first-round RT-PCR of the TCR CDR3. Using its own MiXCR run on the multiplex PCR reads, TCRdb lists one record per CDR3 protein. Of about 600,000 distinct CDR3 sequences in the sample, around 14% were seen once.

This chain joins TRBV6-4 and TRBJ2-1; D uncertain. Material: blood. The source of this sequence is a woman between 18 and 30 years old with Graves' ophthalmopathy. As DNA, the CDR3 is TGTGCCAGCAGTGACTCAAGGAGAATTGGGTACAATGAGCAGTTCTTC. This sequence encodes CASSDSRRIGYNEQFF.